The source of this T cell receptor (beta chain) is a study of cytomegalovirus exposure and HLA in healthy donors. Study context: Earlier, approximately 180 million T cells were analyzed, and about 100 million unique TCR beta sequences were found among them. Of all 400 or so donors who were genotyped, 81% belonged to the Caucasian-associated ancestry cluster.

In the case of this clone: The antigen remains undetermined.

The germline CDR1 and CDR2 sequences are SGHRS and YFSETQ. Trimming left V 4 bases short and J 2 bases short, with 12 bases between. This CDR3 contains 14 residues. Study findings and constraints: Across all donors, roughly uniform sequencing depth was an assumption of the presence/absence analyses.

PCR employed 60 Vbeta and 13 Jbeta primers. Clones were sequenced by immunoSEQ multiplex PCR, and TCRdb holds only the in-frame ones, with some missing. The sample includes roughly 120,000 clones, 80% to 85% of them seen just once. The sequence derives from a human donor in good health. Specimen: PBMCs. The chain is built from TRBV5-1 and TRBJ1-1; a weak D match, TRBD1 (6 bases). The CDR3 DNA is TGCGCCAGCAGCACCGTACAGGGAAACACTGAAGCTTTCTTT. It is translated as CASSTVQGNTEAFF.